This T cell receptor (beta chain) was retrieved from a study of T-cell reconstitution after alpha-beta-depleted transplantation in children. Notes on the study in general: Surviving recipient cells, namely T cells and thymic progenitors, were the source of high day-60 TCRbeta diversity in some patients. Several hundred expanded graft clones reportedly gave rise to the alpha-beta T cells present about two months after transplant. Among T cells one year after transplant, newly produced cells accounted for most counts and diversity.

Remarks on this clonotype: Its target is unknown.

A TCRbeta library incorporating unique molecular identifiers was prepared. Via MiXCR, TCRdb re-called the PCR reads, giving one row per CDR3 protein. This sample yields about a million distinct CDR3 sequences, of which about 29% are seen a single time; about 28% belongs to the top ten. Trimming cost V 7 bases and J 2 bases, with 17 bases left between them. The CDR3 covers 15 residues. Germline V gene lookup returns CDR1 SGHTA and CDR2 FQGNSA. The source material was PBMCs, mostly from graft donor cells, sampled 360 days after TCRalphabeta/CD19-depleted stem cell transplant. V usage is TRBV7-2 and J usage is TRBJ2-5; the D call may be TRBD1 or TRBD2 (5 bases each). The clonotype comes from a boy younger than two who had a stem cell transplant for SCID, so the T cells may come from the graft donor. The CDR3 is CASTPYGWGQETQYF. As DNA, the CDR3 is TGTGCCAGCACTCCTTATGGGTGGGGGCAAGAGACCCAGTACTTC.